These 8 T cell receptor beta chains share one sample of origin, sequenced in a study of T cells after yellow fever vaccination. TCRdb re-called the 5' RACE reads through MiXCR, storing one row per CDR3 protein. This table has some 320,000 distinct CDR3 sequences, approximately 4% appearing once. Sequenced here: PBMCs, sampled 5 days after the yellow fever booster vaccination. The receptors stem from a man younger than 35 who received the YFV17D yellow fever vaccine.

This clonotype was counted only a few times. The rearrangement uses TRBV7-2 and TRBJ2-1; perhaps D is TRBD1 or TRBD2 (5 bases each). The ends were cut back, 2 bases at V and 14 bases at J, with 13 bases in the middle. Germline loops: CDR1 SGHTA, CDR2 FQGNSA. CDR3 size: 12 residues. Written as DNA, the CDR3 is TGTGCCAGCAGCTTATGGGGGACGTCCAAGTTCTTC. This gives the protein CASSLWGTSKFF.

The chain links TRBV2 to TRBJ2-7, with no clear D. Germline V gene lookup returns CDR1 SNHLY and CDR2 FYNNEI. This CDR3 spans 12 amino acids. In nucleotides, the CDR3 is TGTGCCAGCAGTGAAGGGCAGGTCCCAATGAACGTC. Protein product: CASSEGQVPMNV.

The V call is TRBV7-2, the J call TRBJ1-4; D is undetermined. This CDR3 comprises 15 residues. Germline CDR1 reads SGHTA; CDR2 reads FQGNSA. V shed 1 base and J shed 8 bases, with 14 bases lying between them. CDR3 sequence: CASSLGRAVREKLFF. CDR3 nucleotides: TGTGCCAGCAGCTTAGGTCGGGCAGTGAGGGAAAAACTGTTTTTT.

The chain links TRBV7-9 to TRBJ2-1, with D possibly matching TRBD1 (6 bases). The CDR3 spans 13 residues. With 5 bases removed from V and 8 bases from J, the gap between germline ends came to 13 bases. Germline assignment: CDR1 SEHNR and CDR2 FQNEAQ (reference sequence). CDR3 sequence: CASSLAQGHEQFF. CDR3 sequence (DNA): TGTGCCAGCAGCCTTGCACAGGGCCATGAGCAGTTCTTC.

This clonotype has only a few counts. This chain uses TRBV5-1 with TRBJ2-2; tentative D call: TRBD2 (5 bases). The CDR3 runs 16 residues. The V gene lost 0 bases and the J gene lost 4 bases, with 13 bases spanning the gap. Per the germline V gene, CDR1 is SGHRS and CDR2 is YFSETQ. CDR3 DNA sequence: TGCGCCAGCAGCTTGGCCGGCGTAGGGAGCACCGGGGAGCTGTTTTTT. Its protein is CASSLAGVGSTGELFF.

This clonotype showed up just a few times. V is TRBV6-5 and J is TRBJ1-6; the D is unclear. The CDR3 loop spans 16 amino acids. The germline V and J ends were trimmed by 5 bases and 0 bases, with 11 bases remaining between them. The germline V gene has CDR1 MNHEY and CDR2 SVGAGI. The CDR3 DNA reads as TGTGCCAGCAGTCCGGTCGTGGACTCCTATAATTCACCCCTCCACTTT. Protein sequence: CASSPVVDSYNSPLHF.

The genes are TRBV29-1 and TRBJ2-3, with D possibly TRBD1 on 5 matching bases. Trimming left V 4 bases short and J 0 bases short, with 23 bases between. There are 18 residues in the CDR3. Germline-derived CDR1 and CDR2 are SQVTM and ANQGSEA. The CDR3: CSVAMGGHSTTSTDTQYF. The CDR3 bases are TGCAGCGTTGCGATGGGTGGACACTCCACAACGAGCACAGATACGCAGTATTTT.

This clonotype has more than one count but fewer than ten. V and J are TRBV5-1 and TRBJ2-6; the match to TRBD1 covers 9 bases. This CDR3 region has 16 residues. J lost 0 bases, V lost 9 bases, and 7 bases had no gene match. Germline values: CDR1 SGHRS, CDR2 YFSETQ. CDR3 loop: CATPSGQGSGANVLTF. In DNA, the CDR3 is TGCGCCACCCCGTCGGGACAGGGCTCTGGGGCCAACGTCCTGACTTTC. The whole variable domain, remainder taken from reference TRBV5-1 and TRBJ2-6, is KAGVTQTPRYLIKTRGQQVTLSCSPISGHRSVSWYQQTPGQGLQFLFEYFSETQRNKGNFPGRFSGRQFSNSRSEMNVSTLELGDSALYLCATPSGQGSGANVLTFGAGSRLTVL.